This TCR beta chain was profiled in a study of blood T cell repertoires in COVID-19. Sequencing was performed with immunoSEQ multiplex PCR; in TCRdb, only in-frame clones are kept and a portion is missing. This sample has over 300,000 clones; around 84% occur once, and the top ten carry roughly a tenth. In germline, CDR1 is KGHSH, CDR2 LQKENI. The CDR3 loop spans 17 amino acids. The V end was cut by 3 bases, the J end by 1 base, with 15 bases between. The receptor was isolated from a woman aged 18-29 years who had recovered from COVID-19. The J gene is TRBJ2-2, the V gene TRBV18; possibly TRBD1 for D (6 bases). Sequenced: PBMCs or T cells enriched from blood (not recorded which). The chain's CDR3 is CASSPHSPRGNTGELFF. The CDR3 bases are TGTGCCAGCTCACCCCATTCTCCCAGGGGGAACACCGGGGAGCTGTTTTTT.